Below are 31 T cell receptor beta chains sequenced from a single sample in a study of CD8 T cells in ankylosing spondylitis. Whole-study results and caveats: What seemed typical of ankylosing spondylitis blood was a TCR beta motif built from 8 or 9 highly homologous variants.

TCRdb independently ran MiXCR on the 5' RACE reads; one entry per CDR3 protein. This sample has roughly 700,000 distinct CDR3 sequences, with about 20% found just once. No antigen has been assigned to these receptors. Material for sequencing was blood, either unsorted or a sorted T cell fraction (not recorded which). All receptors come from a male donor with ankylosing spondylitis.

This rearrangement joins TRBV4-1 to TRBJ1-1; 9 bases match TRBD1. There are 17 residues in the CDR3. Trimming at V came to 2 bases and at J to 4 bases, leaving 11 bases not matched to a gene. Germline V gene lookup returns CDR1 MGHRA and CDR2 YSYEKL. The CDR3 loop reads CASSQTPPGQGITEAFF. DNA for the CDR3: TGCGCCAGCAGCCAAACACCTCCGGGACAGGGAATCACTGAAGCTTTCTTT.

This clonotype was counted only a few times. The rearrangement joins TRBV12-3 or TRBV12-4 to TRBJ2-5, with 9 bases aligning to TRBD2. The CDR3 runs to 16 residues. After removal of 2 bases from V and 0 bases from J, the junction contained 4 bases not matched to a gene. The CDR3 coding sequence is TGTGCCAGCAGTTTACTGGCGGGGGGGGACCAAGAGACCCAGTACTTC. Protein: CASSLLAGGDQETQYF.

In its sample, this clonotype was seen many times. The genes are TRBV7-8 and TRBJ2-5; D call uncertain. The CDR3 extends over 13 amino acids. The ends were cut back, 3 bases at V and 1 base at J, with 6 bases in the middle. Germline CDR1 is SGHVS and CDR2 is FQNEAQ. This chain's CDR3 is CASSFGIQETQYF. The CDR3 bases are TGTGCCAGCAGCTTTGGTATCCAAGAGACCCAGTACTTC.

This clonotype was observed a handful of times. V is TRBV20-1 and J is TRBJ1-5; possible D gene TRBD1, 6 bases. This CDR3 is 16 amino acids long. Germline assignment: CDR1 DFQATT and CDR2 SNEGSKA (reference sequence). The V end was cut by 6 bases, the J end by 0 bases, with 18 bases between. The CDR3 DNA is TGCAGTGCCACCCCCGAGGGGGGGCATAGCAATCAGCCCCAGCATTTT. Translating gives CSATPEGGHSNQPQHF.

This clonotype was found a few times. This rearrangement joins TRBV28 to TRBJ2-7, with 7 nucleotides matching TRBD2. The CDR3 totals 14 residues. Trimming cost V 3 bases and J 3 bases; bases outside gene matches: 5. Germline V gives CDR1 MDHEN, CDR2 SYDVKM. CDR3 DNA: TGTGCCAGCAGTTTCGGGGGGACTAACTACGAGCAGTACTTC. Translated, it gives CASSFGGTNYEQYF.

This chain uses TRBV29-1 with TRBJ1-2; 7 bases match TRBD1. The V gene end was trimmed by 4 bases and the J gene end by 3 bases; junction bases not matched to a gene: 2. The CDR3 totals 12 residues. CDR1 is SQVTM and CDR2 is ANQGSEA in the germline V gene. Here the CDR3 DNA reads TGCAGCGTTGGTGGGACAGACTATGGCTACACCTTC. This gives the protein CSVGGTDYGYTF.

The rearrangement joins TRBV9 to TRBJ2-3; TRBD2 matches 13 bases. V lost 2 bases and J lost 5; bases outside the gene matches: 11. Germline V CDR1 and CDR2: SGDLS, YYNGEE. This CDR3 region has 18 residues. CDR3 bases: TGTGCCAGCAGCGTGGAAACTGGACTAGCGGGAGCCGTAGATACGCAGTATTTT. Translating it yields CASSVETGLAGAVDTQYF.

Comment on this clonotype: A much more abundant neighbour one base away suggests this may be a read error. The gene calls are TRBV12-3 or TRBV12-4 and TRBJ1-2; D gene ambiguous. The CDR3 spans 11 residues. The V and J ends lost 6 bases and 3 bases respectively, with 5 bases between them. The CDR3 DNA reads TGTGCCAGCAGGGGCCACTATGGCTACACCTTC. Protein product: CASRGHYGYTF.

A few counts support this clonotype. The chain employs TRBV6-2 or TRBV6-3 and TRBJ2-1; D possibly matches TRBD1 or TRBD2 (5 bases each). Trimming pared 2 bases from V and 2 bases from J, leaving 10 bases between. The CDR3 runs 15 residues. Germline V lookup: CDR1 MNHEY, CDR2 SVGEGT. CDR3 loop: CASSYEGTAYNEQFF. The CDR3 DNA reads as TGTGCCAGCAGTTACGAGGGGACCGCCTACAATGAGCAGTTCTTC.

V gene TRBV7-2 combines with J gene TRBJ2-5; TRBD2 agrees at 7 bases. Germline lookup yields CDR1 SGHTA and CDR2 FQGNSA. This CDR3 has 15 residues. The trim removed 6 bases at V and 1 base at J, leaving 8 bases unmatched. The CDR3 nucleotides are TGTGCCAGCAGTTCGACTAGCACTACCCAAGAGACCCAGTACTTC. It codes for CASSSTSTTQETQYF.

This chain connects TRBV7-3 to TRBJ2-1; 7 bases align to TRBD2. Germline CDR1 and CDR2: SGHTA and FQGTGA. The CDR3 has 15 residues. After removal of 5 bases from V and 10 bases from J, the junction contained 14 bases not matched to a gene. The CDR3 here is CASSPWEGGTGEQFF. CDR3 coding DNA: TGTGCCAGCAGCCCGTGGGAGGGAGGGACGGGGGAGCAGTTCTTC.

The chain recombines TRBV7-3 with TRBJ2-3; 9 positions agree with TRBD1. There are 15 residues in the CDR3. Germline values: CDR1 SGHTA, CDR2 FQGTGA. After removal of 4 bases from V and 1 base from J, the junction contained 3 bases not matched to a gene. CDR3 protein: CASSSTGGGTDTQYF. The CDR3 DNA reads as TGTGCCAGCAGCTCCACAGGGGGCGGCACAGATACGCAGTATTTT.

The DNA of the CDR3 is TGCGCCAGCAGCTTGGGGGACAGGGGTAGTGGCGAGCAGTACTTC. Amino acid sequence: CASSLGDRGSGEQYF. This rearrangement joins TRBV5-1 to TRBJ2-7; TRBD1 matches at 10 bases. Germline CDR1 reads SGHRS; CDR2 reads YFSETQ. J lost 6 bases, V lost 0 bases, and 6 bases had no gene match. The CDR3 totals 15 residues.

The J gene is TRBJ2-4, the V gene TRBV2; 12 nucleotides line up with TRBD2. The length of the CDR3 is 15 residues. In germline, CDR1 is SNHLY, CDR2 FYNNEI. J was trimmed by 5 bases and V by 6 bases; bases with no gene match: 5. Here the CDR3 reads CASRRTSGNENIQYF. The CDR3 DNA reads TGTGCCAGCAGGAGGACTAGCGGGAATGAAAACATTCAGTACTTC.

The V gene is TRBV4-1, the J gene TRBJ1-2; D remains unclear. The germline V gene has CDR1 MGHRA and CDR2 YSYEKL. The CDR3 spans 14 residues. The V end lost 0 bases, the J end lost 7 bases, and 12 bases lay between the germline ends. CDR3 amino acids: CASSQEGGRSGYTF. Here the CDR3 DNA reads TGCGCCAGCAGCCAAGAAGGAGGGCGGAGTGGCTACACCTTC.

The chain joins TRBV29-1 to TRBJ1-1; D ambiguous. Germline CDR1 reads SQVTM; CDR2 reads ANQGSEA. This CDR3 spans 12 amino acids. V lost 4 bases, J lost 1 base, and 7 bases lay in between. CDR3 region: CSVGAWNTEAFF. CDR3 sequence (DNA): TGCAGCGTTGGTGCCTGGAACACTGAAGCTTTCTTT.

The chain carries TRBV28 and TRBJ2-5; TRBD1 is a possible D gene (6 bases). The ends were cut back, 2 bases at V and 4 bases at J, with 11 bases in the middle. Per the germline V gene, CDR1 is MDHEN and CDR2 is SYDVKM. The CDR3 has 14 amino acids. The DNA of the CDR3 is TGTGCCAGCAGTTTAATGGGGGCGGGAGAGACCCAGTACTTC. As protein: CASSLMGAGETQYF.

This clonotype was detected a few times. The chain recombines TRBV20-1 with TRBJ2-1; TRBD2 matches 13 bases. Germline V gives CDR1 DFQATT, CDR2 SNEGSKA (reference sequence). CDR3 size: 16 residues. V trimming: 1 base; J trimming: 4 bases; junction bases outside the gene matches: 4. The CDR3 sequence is CSARVGLAGRYNEQFF. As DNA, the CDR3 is TGCAGTGCTAGAGTGGGACTAGCGGGGCGATACAATGAGCAGTTCTTC.

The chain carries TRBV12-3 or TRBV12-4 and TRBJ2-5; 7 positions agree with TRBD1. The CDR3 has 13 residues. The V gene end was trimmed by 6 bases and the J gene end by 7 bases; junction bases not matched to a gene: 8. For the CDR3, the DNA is TGTGCCAGCAGAGGGGACAGTACATGGACCCAGTACTTC. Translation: CASRGDSTWTQYF.

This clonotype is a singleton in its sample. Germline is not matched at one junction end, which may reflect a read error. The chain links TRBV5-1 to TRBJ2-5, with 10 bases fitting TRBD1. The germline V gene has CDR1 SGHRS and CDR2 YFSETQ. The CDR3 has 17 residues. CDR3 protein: CASSLKSDRGLGETQYF. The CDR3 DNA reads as TGTGCCAGCAGCTTGAAGAGCGACAGGGGGCTTGGTGAGACCCAGTACTTC.

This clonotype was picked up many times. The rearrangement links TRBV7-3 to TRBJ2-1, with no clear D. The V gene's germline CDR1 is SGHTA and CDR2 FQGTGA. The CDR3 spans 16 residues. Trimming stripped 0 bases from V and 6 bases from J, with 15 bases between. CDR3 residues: CASSLTAGPRGNEQFF. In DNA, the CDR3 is TGTGCCAGCAGCTTAACGGCAGGTCCACGTGGCAATGAGCAGTTCTTC. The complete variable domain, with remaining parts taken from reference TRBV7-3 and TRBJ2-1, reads GAGVSQTPSNKVTEKGKYVELRCDPISGHTALYWYRQSLGQGPEFLIYFQGTGAADDSGLPNDRFFAVRPEGSVSTLKIQRTERGDSAVYLCASSLTAGPRGNEQFFGPGTRLTVL.

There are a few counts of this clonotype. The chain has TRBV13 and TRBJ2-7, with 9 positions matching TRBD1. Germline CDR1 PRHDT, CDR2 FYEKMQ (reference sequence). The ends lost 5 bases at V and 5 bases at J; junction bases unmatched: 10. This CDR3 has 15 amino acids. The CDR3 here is CASSPWTGVEDEQYF. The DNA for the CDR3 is TGTGCCAGCAGCCCCTGGACAGGGGTGGAGGACGAGCAGTACTTC. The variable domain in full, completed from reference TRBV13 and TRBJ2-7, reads AAGVIQSPRHLIKEKRETATLKCYPIPRHDTVYWYQQGPGQDPQFLISFYEKMQSDKGSIPDRFSAQQFSDYHSELNMSSLELGDSALYFCASSPWTGVEDEQYFGPGTRLTVT.

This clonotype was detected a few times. The CDR3 DNA sequence: TGTGCCTGGAGTGCGTCCGGGGCATACGAGCAGTACTTC. This translates into CAWSASGAYEQYF. The chain couples TRBV30 to TRBJ2-7, with D possibly being TRBD1 or TRBD2 (5 bases each). Trimming cost V 1 base and J 4 bases, with 11 bases left between them. The CDR3 runs to 13 residues. Germline assignment: CDR1 GTSNPN and CDR2 SVGIG (reference sequence). Using reference TRBV30 and TRBJ2-7 for the parts outside the CDR3, the full variable domain is SQTIHQWPATLVQPVGSPLSLECTVEGTSNPNLYWYRQAAGRGLQLLFYSVGIGQISSEVPQNLSASRPQDRQFILSSKKLLLSDSGFYLCAWSASGAYEQYFGPGTRLTVT.

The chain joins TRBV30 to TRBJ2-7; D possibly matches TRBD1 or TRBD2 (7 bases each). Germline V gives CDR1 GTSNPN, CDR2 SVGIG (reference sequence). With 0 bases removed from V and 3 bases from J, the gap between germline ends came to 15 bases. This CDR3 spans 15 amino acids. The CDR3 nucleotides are TGTGCCTGGAGTGTACCCCAGGGGGAGGGCTACGAGCAGTACTTC. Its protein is CAWSVPQGEGYEQYF.

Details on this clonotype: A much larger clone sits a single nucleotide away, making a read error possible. CDR3 loop: CSVDGHRDYNEQFF. CDR3 DNA: TGCAGCGTTGATGGTCACAGGGACTACAATGAGCAGTTCTTC. This chain connects TRBV29-1 to TRBJ2-1; possible D gene TRBD1, 6 bases. Germline V CDR1 and CDR2: SQVTM, ANQGSEA. The V end was cut by 3 bases, the J end by 3 bases, with 12 bases between. The CDR3 sequence is 14 residues long.

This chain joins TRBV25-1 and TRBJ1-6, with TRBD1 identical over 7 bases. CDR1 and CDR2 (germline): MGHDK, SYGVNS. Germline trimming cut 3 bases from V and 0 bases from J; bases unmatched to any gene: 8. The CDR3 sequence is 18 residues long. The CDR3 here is CASSEGRGPSSYNSPLHF. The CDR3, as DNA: TGTGCCAGCAGTGAGGGGAGGGGGCCGAGCTCCTATAATTCACCCCTCCACTTT.

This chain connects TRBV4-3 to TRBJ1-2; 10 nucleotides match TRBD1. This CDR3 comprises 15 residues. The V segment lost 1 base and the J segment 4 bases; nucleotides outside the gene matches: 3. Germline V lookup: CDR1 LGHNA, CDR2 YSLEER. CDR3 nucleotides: TGCGCCAGCAGCCAAGGACAGGGGGCCGGCTATGGCTACACCTTC. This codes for CASSQGQGAGYGYTF.

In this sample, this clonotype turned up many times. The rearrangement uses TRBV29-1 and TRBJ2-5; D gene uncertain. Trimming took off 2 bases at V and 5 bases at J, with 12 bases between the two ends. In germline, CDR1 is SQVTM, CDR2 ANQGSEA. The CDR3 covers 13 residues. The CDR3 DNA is TGCAGCGTTGAACCGAGCGAGAGGGAGACCCAGTACTTC. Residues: CSVEPSERETQYF. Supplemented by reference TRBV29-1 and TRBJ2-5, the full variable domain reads SAVISQKPSRDICQRGTSLTIQCQVDSQVTMMFWYRQQPGQSLTLIATANQGSEATYESGFVIDKFPISRPNLTFSTLTVSNMSPEDSSIYLCSVEPSERETQYFGPGTRLLVL.

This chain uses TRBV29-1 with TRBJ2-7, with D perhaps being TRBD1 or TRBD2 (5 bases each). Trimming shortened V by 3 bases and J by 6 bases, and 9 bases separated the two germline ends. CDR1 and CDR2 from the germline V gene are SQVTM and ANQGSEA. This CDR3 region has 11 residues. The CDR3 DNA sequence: TGCAGCGTTGATTTGAGGGGCGAGCAGTACTTC. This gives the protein CSVDLRGEQYF.

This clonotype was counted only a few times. The chain's CDR3 is CSVGQSGELFF. The CDR3 nucleotides read TGCAGCGTTGGACAGTCCGGGGAGCTGTTTTTT. The rearrangement joins TRBV29-1 to TRBJ2-2; a weak D match, TRBD1 (5 bases). This CDR3 region has 11 residues. V shed 4 bases and J shed 6 bases, with 6 bases lying between them. From germline, CDR1 is SQVTM and CDR2 ANQGSEA.

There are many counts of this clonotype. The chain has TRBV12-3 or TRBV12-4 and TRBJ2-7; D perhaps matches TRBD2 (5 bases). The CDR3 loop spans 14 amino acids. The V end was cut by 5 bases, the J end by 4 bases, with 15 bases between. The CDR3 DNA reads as TGTGCCAGCAGTCTCCCGGGGAGCGGTTACGAGCAGTACTTC. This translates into CASSLPGSGYEQYF.